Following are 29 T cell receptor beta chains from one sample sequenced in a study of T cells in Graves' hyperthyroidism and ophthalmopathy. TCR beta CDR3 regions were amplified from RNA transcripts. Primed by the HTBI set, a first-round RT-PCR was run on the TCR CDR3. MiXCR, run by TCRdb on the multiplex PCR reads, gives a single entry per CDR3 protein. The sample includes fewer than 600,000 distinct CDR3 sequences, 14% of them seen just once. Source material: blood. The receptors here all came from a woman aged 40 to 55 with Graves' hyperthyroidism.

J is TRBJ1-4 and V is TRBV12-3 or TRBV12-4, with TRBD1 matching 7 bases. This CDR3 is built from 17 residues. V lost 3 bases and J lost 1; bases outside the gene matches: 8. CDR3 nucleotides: TGTGCCAGCAGTTTCGTAGGGGGCTCTCGAACTAATGAAAAACTGTTTTTT. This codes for CASSFVGGSRTNEKLFF.

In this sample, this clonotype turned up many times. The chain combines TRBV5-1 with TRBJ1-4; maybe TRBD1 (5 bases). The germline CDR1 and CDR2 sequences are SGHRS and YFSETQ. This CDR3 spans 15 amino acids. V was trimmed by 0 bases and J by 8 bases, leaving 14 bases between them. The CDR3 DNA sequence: TGCGCCAGCAGCTTGGGTACAGGACCTGGAGAAAAACTGTTTTTT. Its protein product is CASSLGTGPGEKLFF.

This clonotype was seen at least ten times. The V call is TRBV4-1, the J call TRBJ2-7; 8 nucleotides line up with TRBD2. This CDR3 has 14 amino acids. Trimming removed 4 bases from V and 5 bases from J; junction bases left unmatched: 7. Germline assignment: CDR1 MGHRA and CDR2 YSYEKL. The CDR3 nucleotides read TGCGCCAGCAGCCCCTCCGGGACTAGAAACGAGCAGTACTTC. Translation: CASSPSGTRNEQYF.

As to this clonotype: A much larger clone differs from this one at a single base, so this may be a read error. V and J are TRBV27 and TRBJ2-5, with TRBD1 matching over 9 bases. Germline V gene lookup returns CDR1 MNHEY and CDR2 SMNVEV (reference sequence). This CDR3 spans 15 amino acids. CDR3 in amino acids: CTSSYTGGQGETQYF. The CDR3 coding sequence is TGTACCAGCAGTTATACAGGGGGCCAGGGAGAGACCCAGTACTTC.

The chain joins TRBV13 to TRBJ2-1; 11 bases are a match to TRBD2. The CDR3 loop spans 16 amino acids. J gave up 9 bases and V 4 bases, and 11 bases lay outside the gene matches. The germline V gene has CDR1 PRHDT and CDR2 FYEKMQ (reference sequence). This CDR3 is CASSSGSSGRWGEQFF. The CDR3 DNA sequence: TGTGCCAGCAGCTCGGGCTCTAGCGGGAGGTGGGGTGAGCAGTTCTTC.

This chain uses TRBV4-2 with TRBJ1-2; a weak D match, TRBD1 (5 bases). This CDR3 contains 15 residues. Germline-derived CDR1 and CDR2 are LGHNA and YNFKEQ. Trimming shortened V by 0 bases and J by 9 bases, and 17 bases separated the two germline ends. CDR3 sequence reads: CASSQDPQGILRYTF. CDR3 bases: TGTGCCAGCAGCCAAGATCCGCAGGGTATTTTGCGCTACACCTTC.

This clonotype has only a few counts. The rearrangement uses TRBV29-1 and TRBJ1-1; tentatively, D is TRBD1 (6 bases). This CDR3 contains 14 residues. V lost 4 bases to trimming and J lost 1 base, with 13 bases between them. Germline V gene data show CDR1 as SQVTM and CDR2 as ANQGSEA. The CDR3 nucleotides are TGCAGCGTTGGCCCGACAGGCCAGAACACTGAAGCTTTCTTT. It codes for CSVGPTGQNTEAFF.

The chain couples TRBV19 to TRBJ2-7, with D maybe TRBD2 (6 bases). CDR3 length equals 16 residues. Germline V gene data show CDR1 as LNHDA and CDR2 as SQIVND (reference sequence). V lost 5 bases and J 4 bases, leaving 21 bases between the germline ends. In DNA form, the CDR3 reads TGTGCCAGTAGTGACACCCTTGACGGGAGAGGATACGAGCAGTACTTC. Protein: CASSDTLDGRGYEQYF.

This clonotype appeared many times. CDR3 DNA: TGTGCCAGCACCCCGGACGGGTCGAACACTGAAGCTTTCTTT. This gives the protein CASTPDGSNTEAFF. The rearrangement uses TRBV12-3 or TRBV12-4 and TRBJ1-1, with D unresolved. This CDR3 contains 14 residues. Trimming pared 7 bases from V and 1 base from J, leaving 13 bases between.

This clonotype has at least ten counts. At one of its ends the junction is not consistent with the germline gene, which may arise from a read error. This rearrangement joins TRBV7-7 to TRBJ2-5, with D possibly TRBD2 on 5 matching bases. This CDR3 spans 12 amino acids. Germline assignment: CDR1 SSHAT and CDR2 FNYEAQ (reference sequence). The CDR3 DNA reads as TGTGCTAGCAGCCGAGACGGGATGTCCCAGTACTTC. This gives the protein CASSRDGMSQYF.

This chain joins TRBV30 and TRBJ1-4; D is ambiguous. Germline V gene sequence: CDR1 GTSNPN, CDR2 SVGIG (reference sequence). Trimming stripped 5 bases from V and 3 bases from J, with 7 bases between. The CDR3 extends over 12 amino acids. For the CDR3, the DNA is TGTGCCTGGGGGCCATCTAATGAAAAACTGTTTTTT. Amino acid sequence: CAWGPSNEKLFF.

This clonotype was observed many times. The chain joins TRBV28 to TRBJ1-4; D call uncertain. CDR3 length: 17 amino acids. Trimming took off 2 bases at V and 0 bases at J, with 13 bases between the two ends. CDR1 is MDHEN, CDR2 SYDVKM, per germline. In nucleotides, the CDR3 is TGTGCCAGCAGTTTAGTGGGCGTGGGTGCAACTAATGAAAAACTGTTTTTT. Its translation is CASSLVGVGATNEKLFF.

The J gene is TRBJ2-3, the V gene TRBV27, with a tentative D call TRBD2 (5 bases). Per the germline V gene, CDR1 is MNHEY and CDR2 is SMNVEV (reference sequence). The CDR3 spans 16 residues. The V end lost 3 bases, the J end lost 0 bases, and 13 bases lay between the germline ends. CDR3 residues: CASSFSLRESTDTQYF. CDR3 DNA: TGTGCCAGCAGTTTCTCTTTACGGGAAAGCACAGATACGCAGTATTTT.

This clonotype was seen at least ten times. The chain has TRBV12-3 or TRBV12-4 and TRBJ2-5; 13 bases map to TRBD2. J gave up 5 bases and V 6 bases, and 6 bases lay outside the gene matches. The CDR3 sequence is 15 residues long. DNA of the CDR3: TGTGCCAGCAGACCCGGACTAGCGGGAGCTGAGACCCAGTACTTC. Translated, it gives CASRPGLAGAETQYF.

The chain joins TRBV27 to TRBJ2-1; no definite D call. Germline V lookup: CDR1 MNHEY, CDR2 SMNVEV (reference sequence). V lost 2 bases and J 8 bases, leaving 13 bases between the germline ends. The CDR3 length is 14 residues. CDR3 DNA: TGTGCCAGCAGTTTAGGTCCGGTCAGCCATGAGCAGTTCTTC. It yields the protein CASSLGPVSHEQFF.

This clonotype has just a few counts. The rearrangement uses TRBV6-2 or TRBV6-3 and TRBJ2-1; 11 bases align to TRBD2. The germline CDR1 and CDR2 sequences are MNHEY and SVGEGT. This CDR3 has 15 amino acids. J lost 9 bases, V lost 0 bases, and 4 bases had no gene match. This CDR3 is CASSYSTSGTGEQFF. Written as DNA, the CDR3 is TGTGCCAGCAGTTACTCGACTAGCGGGACCGGTGAGCAGTTCTTC.

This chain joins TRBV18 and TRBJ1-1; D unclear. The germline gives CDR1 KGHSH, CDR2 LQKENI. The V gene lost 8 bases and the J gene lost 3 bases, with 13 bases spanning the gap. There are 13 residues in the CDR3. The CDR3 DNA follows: TGTGCCAGCAGCCGAGCGGTATACACTGAAGCTTTCTTT. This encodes CASSRAVYTEAFF.

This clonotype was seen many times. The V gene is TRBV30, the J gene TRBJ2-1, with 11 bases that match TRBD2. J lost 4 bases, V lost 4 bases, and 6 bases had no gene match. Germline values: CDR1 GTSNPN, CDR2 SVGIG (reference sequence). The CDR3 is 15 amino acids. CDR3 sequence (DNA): TGTGCCTGGACCGGGACTAGCGGAAATTACAATGAGCAGTTCTTC. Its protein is CAWTGTSGNYNEQFF.

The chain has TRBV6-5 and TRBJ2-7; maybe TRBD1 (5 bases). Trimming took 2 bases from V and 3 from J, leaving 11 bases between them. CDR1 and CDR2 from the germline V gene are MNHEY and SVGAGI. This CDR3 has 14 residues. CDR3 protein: CASSYNRLSYEQYF. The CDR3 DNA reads TGTGCCAGCAGTTACAACAGGTTAAGCTACGAGCAGTACTTC.

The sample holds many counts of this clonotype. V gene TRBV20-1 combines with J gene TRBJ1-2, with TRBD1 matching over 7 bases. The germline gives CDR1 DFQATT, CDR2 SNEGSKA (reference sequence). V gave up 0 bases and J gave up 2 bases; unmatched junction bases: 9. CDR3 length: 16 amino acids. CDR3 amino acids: CSARDYGPTGNYGYTF. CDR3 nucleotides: TGCAGTGCTAGAGATTATGGCCCGACAGGGAACTATGGCTACACCTTC.

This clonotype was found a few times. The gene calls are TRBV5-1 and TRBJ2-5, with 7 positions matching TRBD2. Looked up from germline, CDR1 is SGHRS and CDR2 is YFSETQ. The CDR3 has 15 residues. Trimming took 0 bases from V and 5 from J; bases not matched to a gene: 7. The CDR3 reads CASSLVGGSAETQYF. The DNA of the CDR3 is TGCGCCAGCAGCTTGGTAGGCGGGAGCGCGGAGACCCAGTACTTC.

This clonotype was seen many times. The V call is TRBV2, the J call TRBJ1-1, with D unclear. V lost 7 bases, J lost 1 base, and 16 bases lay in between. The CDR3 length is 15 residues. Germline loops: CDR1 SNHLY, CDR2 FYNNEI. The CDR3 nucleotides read TGTGCCAGCATTATAACCGCGGGATCGAACACTGAAGCTTTCTTT. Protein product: CASIITAGSNTEAFF. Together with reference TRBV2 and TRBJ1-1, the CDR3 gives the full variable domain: EPEVTQTPSHQVTQMGQEVILRCVPISNHLYFYWYRQILGQKVEFLVSFYNNEISEKSEIFDDQFSVERPDGSNFTLKIRSTKLEDSAMYFCASIITAGSNTEAFFGQGTRLTVV.

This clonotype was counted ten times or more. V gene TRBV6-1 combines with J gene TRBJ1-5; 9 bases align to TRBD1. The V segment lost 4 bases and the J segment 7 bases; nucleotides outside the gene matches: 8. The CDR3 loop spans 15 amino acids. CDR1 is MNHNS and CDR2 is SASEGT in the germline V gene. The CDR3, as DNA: TGTGCCAGCAGTGCAACGGGACAGGGTGCCCAGCCCCAGCATTTT. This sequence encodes CASSATGQGAQPQHF.

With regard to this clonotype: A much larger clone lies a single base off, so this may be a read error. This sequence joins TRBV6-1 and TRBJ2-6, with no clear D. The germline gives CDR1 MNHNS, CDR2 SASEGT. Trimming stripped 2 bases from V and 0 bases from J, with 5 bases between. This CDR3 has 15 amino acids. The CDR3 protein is CASSEHSSGANVLTF. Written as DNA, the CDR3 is TGTGCCAGCAGTGAACATAGCTCTGGGGCCAACGTCCTGACTTTC.

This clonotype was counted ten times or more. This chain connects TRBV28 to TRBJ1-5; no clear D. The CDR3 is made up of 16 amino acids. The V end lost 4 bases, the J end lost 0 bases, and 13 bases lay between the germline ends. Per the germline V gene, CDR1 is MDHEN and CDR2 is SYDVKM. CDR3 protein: CASSSRTVYSNQPQHF. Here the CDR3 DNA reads TGTGCCAGCAGTTCCCGAACAGTATATAGCAATCAGCCCCAGCATTTT.

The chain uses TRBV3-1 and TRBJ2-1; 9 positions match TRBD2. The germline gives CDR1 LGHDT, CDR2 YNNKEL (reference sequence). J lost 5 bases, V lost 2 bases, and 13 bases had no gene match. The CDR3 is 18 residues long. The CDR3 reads CASSQMLSRTSDNNEQFF. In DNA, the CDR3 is TGTGCCAGCAGCCAAATGCTATCGCGGACTAGCGACAACAATGAGCAGTTCTTC.

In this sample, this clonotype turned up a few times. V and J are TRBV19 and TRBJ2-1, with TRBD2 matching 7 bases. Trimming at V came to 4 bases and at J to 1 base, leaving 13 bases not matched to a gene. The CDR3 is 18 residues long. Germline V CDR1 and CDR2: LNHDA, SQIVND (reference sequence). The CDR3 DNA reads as TGTGCCAGTAGTAGGGAGACTAGCCTTCCTGGGTCCTACAATGAGCAGTTCTTC. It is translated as CASSRETSLPGSYNEQFF. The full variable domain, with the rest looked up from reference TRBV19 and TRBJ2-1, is DGGITQSPKYLFRKEGQNVTLSCEQNLNHDAMYWYRQDPGQGLRLIYYSQIVNDFQKGDIAEGYSVSREKKESFPLTVTSAQKNPTAFYLCASSRETSLPGSYNEQFFGPGTRLTVL.

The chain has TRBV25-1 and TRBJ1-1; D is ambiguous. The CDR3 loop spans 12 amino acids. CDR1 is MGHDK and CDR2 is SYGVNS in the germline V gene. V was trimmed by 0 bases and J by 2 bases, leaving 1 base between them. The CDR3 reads CASSEYNTEAFF. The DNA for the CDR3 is TGTGCCAGCAGTGAATACAACACTGAAGCTTTCTTT.

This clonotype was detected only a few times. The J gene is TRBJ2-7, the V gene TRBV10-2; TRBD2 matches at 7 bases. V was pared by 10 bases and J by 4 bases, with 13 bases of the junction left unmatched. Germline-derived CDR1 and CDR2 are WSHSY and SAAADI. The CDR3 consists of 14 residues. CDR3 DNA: TGCGCCACCCGGGGCGGGAGTAAGGCTTACGAGCAGTACTTC. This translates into CATRGGSKAYEQYF.